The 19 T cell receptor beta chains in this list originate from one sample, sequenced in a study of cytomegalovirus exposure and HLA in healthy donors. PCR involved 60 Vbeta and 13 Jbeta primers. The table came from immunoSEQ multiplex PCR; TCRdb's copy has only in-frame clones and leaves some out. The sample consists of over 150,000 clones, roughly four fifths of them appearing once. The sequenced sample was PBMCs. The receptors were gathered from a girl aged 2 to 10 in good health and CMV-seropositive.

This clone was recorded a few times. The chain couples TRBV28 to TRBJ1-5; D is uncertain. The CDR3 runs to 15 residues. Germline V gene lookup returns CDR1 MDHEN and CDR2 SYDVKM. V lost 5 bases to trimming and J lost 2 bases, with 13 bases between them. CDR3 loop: CASSVEGWGNQPQHF. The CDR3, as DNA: TGTGCCAGCAGTGTCGAGGGCTGGGGCAATCAGCCCCAGCATTTT. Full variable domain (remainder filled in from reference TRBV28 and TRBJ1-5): DVKVTQSSRYLVKRTGEKVFLECVQDMDHENMFWYRQDPGLGLRLIYFSYDVKMKEKGDIPEGYSVSREKKERFSLILESASTNQTSMYLCASSVEGWGNQPQHFGDGTRLSIL.

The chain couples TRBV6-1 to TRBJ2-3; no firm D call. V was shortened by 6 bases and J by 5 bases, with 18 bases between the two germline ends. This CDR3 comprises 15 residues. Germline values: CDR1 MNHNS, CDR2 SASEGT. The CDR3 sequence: CASSPMQVVGDTQYF. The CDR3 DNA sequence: TGTGCCAGCAGCCCCATGCAGGTAGTAGGAGATACGCAGTATTTT.

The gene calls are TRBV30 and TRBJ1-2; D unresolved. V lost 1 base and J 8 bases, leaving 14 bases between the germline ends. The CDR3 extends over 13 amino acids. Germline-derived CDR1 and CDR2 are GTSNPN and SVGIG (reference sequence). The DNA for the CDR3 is TGTGCCTGGAGTGAGGTCGGCACAGACGGCTACACCTTC. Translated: CAWSEVGTDGYTF. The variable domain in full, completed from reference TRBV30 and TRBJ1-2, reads SQTIHQWPATLVQPVGSPLSLECTVEGTSNPNLYWYRQAAGRGLQLLFYSVGIGQISSEVPQNLSASRPQDRQFILSSKKLLLSDSGFYLCAWSEVGTDGYTFGSGTRLTVV.

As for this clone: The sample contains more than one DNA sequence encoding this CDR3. CDR3 DNA sequence: TGTGCCTGGAGTGGACCGGGACAGGTCTACGAGCAGTACTTC. This sequence encodes CAWSGPGQVYEQYF. V usage is TRBV30 and J usage is TRBJ2-7, with 8 bases that match TRBD1. This CDR3 has 14 residues. Germline V gene data show CDR1 as GTSNPN and CDR2 as SVGIG (reference sequence). V was pared by 1 base and J by 3 bases, with 5 bases of the junction left unmatched. Using reference TRBV30 and TRBJ2-7 for the parts outside the CDR3, the full variable domain is SQTIHQWPATLVQPVGSPLSLECTVEGTSNPNLYWYRQAAGRGLQLLFYSVGIGQISSEVPQNLSASRPQDRQFILSSKKLLLSDSGFYLCAWSGPGQVYEQYFGPGTRLTVT.

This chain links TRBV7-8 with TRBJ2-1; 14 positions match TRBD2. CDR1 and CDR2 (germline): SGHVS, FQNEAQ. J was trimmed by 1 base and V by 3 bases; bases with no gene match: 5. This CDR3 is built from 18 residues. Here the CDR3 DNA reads TGTGCCAGCAGCTTTGGACTAGCGGGGGGACAGTCCTACAATGAGCAGTTCTTC. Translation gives CASSFGLAGGQSYNEQFF.

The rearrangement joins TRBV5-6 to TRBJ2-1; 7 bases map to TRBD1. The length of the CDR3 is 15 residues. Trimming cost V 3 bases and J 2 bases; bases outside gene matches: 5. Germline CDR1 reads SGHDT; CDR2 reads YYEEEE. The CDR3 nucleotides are TGTGCCAGCAGCTCCGGGACAGTCCCCTACAATGAGCAGTTCTTC. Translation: CASSSGTVPYNEQFF.

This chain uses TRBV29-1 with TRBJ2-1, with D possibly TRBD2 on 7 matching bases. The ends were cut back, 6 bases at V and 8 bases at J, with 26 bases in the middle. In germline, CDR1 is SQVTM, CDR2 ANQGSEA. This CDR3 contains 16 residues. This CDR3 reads CSVSLWGGPKGDEQFF. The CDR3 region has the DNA TGCAGCGTGTCCCTTTGGGGGGGCCCCAAGGGAGATGAGCAGTTCTTC.

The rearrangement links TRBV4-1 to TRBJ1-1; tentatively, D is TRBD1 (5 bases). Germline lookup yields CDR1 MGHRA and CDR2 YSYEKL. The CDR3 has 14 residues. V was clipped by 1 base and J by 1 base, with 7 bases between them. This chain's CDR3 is CASSQVGGNTEAFF. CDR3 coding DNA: TGCGCCAGCAGCCAAGTCGGGGGGAACACTGAAGCTTTCTTT.

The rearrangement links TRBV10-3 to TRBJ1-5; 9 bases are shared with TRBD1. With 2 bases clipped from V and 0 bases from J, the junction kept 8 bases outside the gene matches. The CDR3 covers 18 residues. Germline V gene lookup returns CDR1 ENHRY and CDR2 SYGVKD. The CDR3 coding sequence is TGTGCCATCAGTGAGGGACAGGGGACCTCATATAGCAATCAGCCCCAGCATTTT. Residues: CAISEGQGTSYSNQPQHF.

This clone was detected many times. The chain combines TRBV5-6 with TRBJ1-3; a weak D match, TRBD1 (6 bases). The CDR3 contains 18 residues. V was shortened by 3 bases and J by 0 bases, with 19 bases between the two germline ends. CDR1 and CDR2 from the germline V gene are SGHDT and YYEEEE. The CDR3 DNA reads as TGTGCCAGCAGCTCTGTAAGGACAGCTACCTTCTCTGGAAACACCATATATTTT. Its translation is CASSSVRTATFSGNTIYF.

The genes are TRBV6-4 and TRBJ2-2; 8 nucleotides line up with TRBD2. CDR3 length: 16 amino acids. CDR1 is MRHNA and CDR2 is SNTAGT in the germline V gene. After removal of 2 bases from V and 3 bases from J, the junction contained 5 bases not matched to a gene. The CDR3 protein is CASSDRAGEDTGELFF. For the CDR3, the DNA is TGTGCCAGCAGTGACAGAGCGGGAGAGGACACCGGGGAGCTGTTTTTT.

The CDR3 DNA sequence: TGTGCCAGCAGTTTAATCTCCCTCGGACGGGGTGAGCAGTTCTTC. Its protein product is CASSLISLGRGEQFF. This chain uses TRBV27 with TRBJ2-1; perhaps TRBD2 as D (5 bases). The germline gives CDR1 MNHEY, CDR2 SMNVEV (reference sequence). The CDR3 is 15 amino acids. Trimming removed 2 bases from V and 9 bases from J, with 17 bases in between.

CDR3 DNA sequence: TGTGCCACCAGCAGAGATTCGGGACTAGCGGGAGTCAATGAGCAGTTCTTC. Translation: CATSRDSGLAGVNEQFF. The V call is TRBV15, the J call TRBJ2-1, with 14 bases lining up with TRBD2. Per germline, CDR1 LNHNV and CDR2 YYDKDF (reference sequence). The CDR3 contains 17 residues. V lost 0 bases and J lost 6; bases outside the gene matches: 4.

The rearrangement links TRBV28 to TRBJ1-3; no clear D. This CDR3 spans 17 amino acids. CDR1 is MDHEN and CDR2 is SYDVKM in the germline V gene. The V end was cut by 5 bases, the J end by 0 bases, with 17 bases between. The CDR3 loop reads CASSPIGSLSSGNTIYF. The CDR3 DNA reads TGTGCCAGCAGTCCTATCGGTTCCCTGAGCTCTGGAAACACCATATATTTT.

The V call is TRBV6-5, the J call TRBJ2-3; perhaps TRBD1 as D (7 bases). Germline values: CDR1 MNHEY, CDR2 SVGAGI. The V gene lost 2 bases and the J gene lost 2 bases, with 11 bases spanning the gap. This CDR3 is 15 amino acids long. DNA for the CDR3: TGTGCCAGCAGTTACGCGGGACAGCACACAGATACGCAGTATTTT. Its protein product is CASSYAGQHTDTQYF.

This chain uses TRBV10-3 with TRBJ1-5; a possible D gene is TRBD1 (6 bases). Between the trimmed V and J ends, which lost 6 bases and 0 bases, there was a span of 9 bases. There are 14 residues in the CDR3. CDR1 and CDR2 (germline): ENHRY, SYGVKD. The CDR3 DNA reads TGTGCCATCAGAGAGACAGGTAGCAATCAGCCCCAGCATTTT. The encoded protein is CAIRETGSNQPQHF.

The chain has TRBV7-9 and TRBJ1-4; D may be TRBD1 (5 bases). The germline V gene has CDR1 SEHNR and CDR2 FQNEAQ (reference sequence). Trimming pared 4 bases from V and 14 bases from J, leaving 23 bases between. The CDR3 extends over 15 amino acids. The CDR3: CASSSNLQGGILLFF. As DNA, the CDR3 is TGTGCCAGCAGCTCCAACCTCCAGGGCGGTATTTTGCTGTTTTTT.

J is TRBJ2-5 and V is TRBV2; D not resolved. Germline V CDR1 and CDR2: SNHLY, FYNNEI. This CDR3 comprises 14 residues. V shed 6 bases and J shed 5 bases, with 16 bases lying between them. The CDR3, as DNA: TGTGCCAGCAGCCTTTCGCTGGCCGGGGAGACCCAGTACTTC. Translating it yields CASSLSLAGETQYF. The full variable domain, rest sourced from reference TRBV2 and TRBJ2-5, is EPEVTQTPSHQVTQMGQEVILRCVPISNHLYFYWYRQILGQKVEFLVSFYNNEISEKSEIFDDQFSVERPDGSNFTLKIRSTKLEDSAMYFCASSLSLAGETQYFGPGTRLLVL.

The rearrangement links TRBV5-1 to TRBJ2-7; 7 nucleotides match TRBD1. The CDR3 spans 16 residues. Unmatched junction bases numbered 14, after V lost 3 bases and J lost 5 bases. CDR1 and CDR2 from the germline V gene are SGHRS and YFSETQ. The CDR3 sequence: CASSYRSQGSSDEQYF. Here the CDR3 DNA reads TGCGCCAGCAGCTACCGATCACAGGGGAGCAGCGACGAGCAGTACTTC.